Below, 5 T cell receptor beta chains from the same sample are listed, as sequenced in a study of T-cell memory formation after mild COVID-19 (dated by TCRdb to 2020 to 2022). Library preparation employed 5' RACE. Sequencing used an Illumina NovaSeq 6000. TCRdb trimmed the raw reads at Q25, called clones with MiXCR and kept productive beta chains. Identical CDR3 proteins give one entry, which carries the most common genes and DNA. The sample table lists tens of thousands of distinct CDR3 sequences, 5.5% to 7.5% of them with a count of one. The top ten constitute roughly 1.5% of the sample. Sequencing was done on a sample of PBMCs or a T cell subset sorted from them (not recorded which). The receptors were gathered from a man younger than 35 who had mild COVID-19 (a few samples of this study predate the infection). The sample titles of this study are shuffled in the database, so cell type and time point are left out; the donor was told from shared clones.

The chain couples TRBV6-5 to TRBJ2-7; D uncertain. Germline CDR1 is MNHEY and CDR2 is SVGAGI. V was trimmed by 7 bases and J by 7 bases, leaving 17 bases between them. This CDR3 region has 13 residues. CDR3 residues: CASIGSFPGEQYF. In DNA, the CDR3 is TGTGCCAGCATCGGCTCCTTCCCTGGGGAGCAGTACTTC.

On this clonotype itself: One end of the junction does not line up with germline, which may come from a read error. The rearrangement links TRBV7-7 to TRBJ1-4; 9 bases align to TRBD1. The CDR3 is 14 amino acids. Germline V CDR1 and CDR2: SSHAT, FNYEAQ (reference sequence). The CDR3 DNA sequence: TGTGCTAGCAGCCCGACAGGGGGGAATGAAAAACTGTTTTTT. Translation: CASSPTGGNEKLFF.

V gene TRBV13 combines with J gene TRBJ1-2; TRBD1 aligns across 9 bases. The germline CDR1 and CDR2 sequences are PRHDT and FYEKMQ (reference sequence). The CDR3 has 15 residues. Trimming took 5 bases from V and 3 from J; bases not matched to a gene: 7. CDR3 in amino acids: CASSHNRGLDYGYTF. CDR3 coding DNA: TGTGCCAGCAGCCATAACAGGGGGCTTGACTATGGCTACACCTTC.

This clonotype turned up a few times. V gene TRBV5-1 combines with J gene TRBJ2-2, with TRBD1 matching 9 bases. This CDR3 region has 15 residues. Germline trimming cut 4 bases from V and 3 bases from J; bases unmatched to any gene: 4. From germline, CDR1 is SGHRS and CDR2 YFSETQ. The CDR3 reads CASSDGQGYTGELFF. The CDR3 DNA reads TGCGCCAGCAGCGATGGACAGGGGTACACCGGGGAGCTGTTTTTT.

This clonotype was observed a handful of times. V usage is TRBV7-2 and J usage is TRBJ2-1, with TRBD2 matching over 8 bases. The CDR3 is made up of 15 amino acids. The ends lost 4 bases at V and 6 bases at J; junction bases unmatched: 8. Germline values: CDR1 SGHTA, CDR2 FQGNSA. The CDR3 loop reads CASSSTPGTSNEQFF. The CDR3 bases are TGTGCCAGCAGCTCAACCCCCGGGACTAGCAATGAGCAGTTCTTC.